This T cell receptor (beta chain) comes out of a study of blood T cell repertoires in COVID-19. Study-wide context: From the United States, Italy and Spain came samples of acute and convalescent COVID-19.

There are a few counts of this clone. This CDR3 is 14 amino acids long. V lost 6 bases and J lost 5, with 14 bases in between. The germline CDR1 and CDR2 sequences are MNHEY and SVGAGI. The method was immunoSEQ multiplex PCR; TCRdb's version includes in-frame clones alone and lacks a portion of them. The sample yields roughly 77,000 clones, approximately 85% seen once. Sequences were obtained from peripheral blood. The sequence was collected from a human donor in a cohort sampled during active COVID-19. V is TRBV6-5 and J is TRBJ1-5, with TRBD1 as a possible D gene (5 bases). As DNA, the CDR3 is TGTGCCAGCAGGTACCCAGGGAACGATCAGCCCCAGCATTTT. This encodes CASRYPGNDQPQHF.